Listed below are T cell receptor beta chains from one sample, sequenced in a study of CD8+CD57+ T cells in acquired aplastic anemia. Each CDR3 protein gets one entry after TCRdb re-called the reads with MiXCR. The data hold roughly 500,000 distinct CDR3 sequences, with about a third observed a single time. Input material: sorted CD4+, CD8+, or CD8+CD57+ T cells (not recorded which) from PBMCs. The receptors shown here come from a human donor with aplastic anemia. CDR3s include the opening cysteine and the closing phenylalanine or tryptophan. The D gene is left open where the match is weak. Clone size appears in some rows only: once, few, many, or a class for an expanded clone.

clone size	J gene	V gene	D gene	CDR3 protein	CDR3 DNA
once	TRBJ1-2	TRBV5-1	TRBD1	CASSPLERQGDYGYTF	TGCGCCAGCAGCCCCTTAGAAAGACAGGGGGACTATGGCTACACCTTC
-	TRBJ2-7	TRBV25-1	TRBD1	CASRGRGSTYEQYF	TGTGCCAGCCGCGGCAGGGGGAGCACCTACGAGCAGTACTTC
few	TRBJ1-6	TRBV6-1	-	CASSEAPGRGPLHF	TGTGCCAGCAGTGAAGCGCCAGGGCGCGGACCCCTCCACTTT
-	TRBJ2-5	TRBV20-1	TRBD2	CSAKRAGEGETQYF	TGCAGTGCTAAACGAGCGGGAGAGGGAGAGACCCAGTACTTC
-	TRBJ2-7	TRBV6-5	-	CASSYSTKTYEQCF	TGTGCCAGCAGTTACTCGACTAAAACCTACGAGCAGTGCTTC
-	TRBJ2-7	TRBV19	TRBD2	CASSVLLAGPSSSYEQYF	TGTGCCAGTAGTGTGCTTCTAGCGGGTCCCTCCAGCTCCTACGAGCAGTACTTC
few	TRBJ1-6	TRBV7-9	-	CASGRGNSPLHF	TGTGCCAGCGGCAGGGGAAATTCACCCCTCCACTTT
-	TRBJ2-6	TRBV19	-	CASSTTAAGGNVLTF	TGTGCCAGTAGTACGACAGCGGCCGGGGGCAACGTCCTGACTTTC
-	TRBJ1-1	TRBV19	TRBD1	CASSLTGDTEVFF	TGTGCCAGTAGTCTCACAGGGGACACTGAAGTTTTCTTT
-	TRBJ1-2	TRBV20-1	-	CSAREGWQDNYGYTF	TGCAGTGCTAGAGAAGGGTGGCAGGACAACTATGGCTACACCTTC
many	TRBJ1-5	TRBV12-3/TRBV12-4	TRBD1	CASSPDRGDQPQHF	TGTGCCAGCAGTCCCGACAGGGGAGATCAGCCCCAGCATTTT
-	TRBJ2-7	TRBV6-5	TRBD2	CASSYLAGGSGEQYF	TGTGCCAGCAGTTACCTAGCGGGAGGAAGTGGGGAGCAGTACTTC
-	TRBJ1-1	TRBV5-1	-	CASSLAGQSEAFF	TGCGCCAGCAGCTTGGCTGGGCAGAGTGAAGCTTTCTTT
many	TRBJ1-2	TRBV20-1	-	CSASLRALPGYGYTF	TGCAGTGCTAGTCTTCGGGCTCTACCTGGCTATGGCTACACCTTC
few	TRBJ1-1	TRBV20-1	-	CSVNDRSNTEAFF	TGCAGTGTTAATGACAGATCAAACACTGAAGCTTTCTTT
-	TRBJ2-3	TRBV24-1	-	CATSGGKGSSTDTQYF	TGTGCCACCAGTGGGGGAAAGGGCAGTAGCACAGATACGCAGTATTTT
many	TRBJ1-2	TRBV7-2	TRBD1	CASSLDRGDGYTF	TGTGCCAGCAGCTTAGACAGGGGTGATGGCTACACCTTC
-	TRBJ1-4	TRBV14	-	CAGSQALVGNEKLFF	TGTGCCGGCAGCCAAGCGCTAGTAGGGAACGAAAAACTGTTTTTT
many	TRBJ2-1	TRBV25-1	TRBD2	CASSDSFASGGQLRRNEQFF	TGTGCCAGCAGTGATTCATTTGCTAGCGGGGGCCAACTGCGGCGCAATGAGCAGTTCTTC
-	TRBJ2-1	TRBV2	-	CASSEDQWNEQFF	TGTGCCAGCAGTGAGGACCAATGGAATGAGCAGTTCTTC